The 9 T cell receptor beta chains below all came from one sample that was sequenced in a study of T cells in localized non-small cell lung cancer. The assay was immunoSEQ multiplex PCR, and TCRdb's table has in-frame clones only and misses some. This table holds around 100,000 clones, roughly 89% found once. Sequences were derived from peripheral blood, sampled before any cancer treatment. The receptors were gathered from a man aged 35 to 70 with stage I squamous cell lung carcinoma.

The chain has TRBV6-5 and TRBJ1-3; the D gene is possibly TRBD1 (5 bases). The CDR3 is 15 residues long. V was clipped by 5 bases and J by 4 bases, with 15 bases between them. Per the germline V gene, CDR1 is MNHEY and CDR2 is SVGAGI. DNA for the CDR3: TGTGCCAGCAGTGTATTTTCAGGGAAAGGAAACACCATATATTTT. It is translated as CASSVFSGKGNTIYF.

V gene TRBV30 combines with J gene TRBJ2-7; possible D gene TRBD1, 6 bases. V was shortened by 4 bases and J by 3 bases, with 19 bases between the two germline ends. Germline V gives CDR1 GTSNPN, CDR2 SVGIG (reference sequence). This CDR3 is 15 amino acids long. The CDR3 loop is CAWTRPGGGLYEQYF. The CDR3 bases are TGTGCCTGGACCCGCCCTGGGGGCGGCCTCTACGAGCAGTACTTC.

The CDR3 protein is CASSIQDTDTQYF. CDR3 sequence (DNA): TGTGCCAGTAGTATCCAGGACACAGATACGCAGTATTTT. The V gene is TRBV19, the J gene TRBJ2-3; unclear D gene. CDR3 length: 13 amino acids. Trimming shortened V by 3 bases and J by 2 bases, and 6 bases separated the two germline ends. Per the germline V gene, CDR1 is LNHDA and CDR2 is SQIVND (reference sequence).

This clone has just a few counts. V and J are TRBV6-4 and TRBJ1-2; D not certain. This CDR3 is 13 amino acids long. The germline V gene encodes CDR1 MRHNA and CDR2 SNTAGT. Trimming took off 0 bases at V and 4 bases at J, with 6 bases between the two ends. This chain's CDR3 is CASSDSGSYGYTF. CDR3 nucleotide sequence: TGTGCCAGCAGTGACTCGGGTTCCTATGGCTACACCTTC.

The genes are TRBV2 and TRBJ2-2; 10 nucleotides agree with TRBD2. The CDR3 covers 14 residues. The ends lost 6 bases at V and 5 bases at J; junction bases unmatched: 3. Germline CDR1 and CDR2: SNHLY and FYNNEI. The CDR3 here is CASRGLASTGELFF. The CDR3 DNA is TGTGCCAGCAGGGGACTAGCGAGTACCGGGGAGCTGTTTTTT. The full variable domain, in which reference TRBV2 and TRBJ2-2 provide the parts outside the CDR3, is EPEVTQTPSHQVTQMGQEVILRCVPISNHLYFYWYRQILGQKVEFLVSFYNNEISEKSEIFDDQFSVERPDGSNFTLKIRSTKLEDSAMYFCASRGLASTGELFFGEGSRLTVL.

The V and J genes are TRBV4-1 and TRBJ2-3; 7 nucleotides match TRBD2. The CDR3 spans 16 residues. V was pared by 4 bases and J by 5 bases, with 12 bases of the junction left unmatched. Germline V gives CDR1 MGHRA, CDR2 YSYEKL. CDR3 sequence: CASSPLGRGTGDTQYF. The CDR3 DNA sequence: TGCGCCAGCAGCCCCTTGGGGAGGGGAACGGGAGATACGCAGTATTTT.

This rearrangement joins TRBV7-9 to TRBJ1-2; D remains unclear. V lost 3 bases to trimming and J lost 3 bases, with 8 bases between them. The CDR3 consists of 13 residues. The germline CDR1 and CDR2 sequences are SEHNR and FQNEAQ (reference sequence). The CDR3 here is CASSFQDYYGYTF. For the CDR3, the DNA is TGTGCCAGCAGCTTTCAGGACTACTATGGCTACACCTTC.

This chain connects TRBV9 to TRBJ1-5, with D unclear. Germline lookup yields CDR1 SGDLS and CDR2 YYNGEE. The V gene lost 0 bases and the J gene lost 7 bases, with 11 bases spanning the gap. CDR3 length: 14 residues. CDR3 in DNA: TGTGCCAGCAGCGTAGACTCAGGCCCCCAGCCCCAGCATTTT. The encoded protein is CASSVDSGPQPQHF.

The chain is built from TRBV5-1 and TRBJ1-1; D is possibly TRBD1 (5 bases). Germline V gene lookup returns CDR1 SGHRS and CDR2 YFSETQ. The CDR3 runs to 13 residues. Trimming cost V 4 bases and J 1 base, with 8 bases left between them. The CDR3 sequence is CASSPTANTEAFF. In nucleotides, the CDR3 is TGCGCCAGCAGCCCGACAGCGAACACTGAAGCTTTCTTT.